This T cell receptor beta chain emerged from a study of identical twins. Only healthy Caucasians were enrolled as donors. Study-wide points: Analyses based on zero insertions could be partly confounded by invariant MAIT and iNKT cells. Twins shared beta out-of-frame sequences in excess, but this excess was weaker.

Trimming removed 6 bases at V and 4 bases at J, with 19 bases between. This CDR3 has 15 amino acids. Germline V gene sequence: CDR1 MNHEY, CDR2 SMNVEV (reference sequence). Remarks on this clonotype: Antigen specificity is unknown.

TCRdb re-called the 5' RACE reads through MiXCR, storing one row per CDR3 protein. Among 1.5 million to 2 million distinct CDR3 sequences listed, roughly a third were seen once. This chain uses TRBV27 with TRBJ2-7; TRBD2 might be the D (6 bases). The sequence was obtained from a newborn girl in good health. Sample: cord blood. The CDR3 region is CASSPPGVAWYEQYF. CDR3 DNA: TGTGCCAGCAGCCCGCCGGGGGTAGCTTGGTACGAGCAGTACTTC.